The 7 T cell receptor beta chains listed next were all sequenced from one sample in a study of technical replicates of blood from several donors (dated by TCRdb to about 2017). Library construction relied on the immunoSEQ multiplex PCR assay. Entries here come from immuneACCESS through TCRdb and include only in-frame sequences with V and J called. Some clones fail to appear in such tables; in the studies checked, an unresolved V gene covers under half of the shortfall, and the cause of the remainder is unknown. In this sample the table shows 55,000 to 75,000 clones, around 91% of which occur a single time. The ten largest clones add up to about 3.6% of the sample. Sequences were obtained from PBMCs. These receptors were taken from a human donor in good health. Some clones in this sample may be carry-over from other donors' samples.

The table lists this clone with a count of one. The chain links TRBV14 to TRBJ2-3; no clear D. The CDR3 is 14 residues long. Germline V gene sequence: CDR1 SGHDN, CDR2 FVKESK. V lost 0 bases and J lost 8, with 12 bases in between. The CDR3 coding sequence is TGTGCCAGCAGCCAAGATCCCCCTCTCAGTACGCAGTATTTT. It specifies CASSQDPPLSTQYF.

The chain uses TRBV6-1 and TRBJ1-5; D call uncertain. The CDR3 sequence is 15 residues long. Per the germline V gene, CDR1 is MNHNS and CDR2 is SASEGT. The V gene lost 3 bases and the J gene lost 2 bases, with 11 bases spanning the gap. Written as DNA, the CDR3 is TGTGCCAGCAGTGAGTCGGGGAATCGCAATCAGCCCCAGCATTTT. It is translated as CASSESGNRNQPQHF.

The chain is built from TRBV19 and TRBJ1-5, with 7 bases lining up with TRBD1. Germline lookup yields CDR1 LNHDA and CDR2 SQIVND (reference sequence). J gave up 15 bases and V 5 bases, and 10 bases lay outside the gene matches. This CDR3 has 12 amino acids. The CDR3 sequence is CASSPDRGPAHF. The DNA of the CDR3 is TGTGCCAGTAGTCCCGATAGGGGGCCAGCGCATTTT. The full variable domain, completed using reference TRBV19 and TRBJ1-5, is DGGITQSPKYLFRKEGQNVTLSCEQNLNHDAMYWYRQDPGQGLRLIYYSQIVNDFQKGDIAEGYSVSREKKESFPLTVTSAQKNPTAFYLCASSPDRGPAHFGDGTRLSIL.

The rearrangement uses TRBV9 and TRBJ2-3; D is perhaps TRBD2 (7 bases). Trimming took off 0 bases at V and 2 bases at J, with 22 bases between the two ends. The CDR3 spans 19 residues. The V gene's germline CDR1 is SGDLS and CDR2 YYNGEE. The CDR3: CASSVGRGSGGAYTDTQYF. CDR3 bases: TGTGCCAGCAGCGTAGGAAGGGGGTCGGGAGGAGCCTACACAGATACGCAGTATTTT. The variable domain in full, with the rest retrieved from reference TRBV9 and TRBJ2-3, is DSGVTQTPKHLITATGQRVTLRCSPRSGDLSVYWYQQSLDQGLQFLIQYYNGEERAKGNILERFSAQQFPDLHSELNLSSLELGDSALYFCASSVGRGSGGAYTDTQYFGPGTRLTVL.

The rearrangement links TRBV19 to TRBJ2-5; 9 nucleotides align to TRBD1. CDR3 length: 14 residues. V lost 7 bases and J lost 5; bases outside the gene matches: 8. Germline V gene sequence: CDR1 LNHDA, CDR2 SQIVND (reference sequence). CDR3 bases: TGTGCCAGTATCGGGACAGGGCCTGGCGAGACCCAGTACTTC. It specifies CASIGTGPGETQYF.

V is TRBV7-8 and J is TRBJ2-1; no clear D. Trimming shortened V by 2 bases and J by 12 bases, and 17 bases separated the two germline ends. CDR3 length: 14 residues. Per the germline V gene, CDR1 is SGHVS and CDR2 is FQNEAQ. CDR3 DNA: TGTGCCAGCAGCTTAAGCGCCTCTCGGAGAGGGCAGTTCTTC. Amino acids: CASSLSASRRGQFF.

J is TRBJ1-1 and V is TRBV29-1, with 10 bases identical to TRBD1. This CDR3 spans 13 amino acids. CDR1 and CDR2 from the germline V gene are SQVTM and ANQGSEA. Trimming removed 6 bases from V and 5 bases from J; junction bases left unmatched: 6. The CDR3 is CSVERTGGTEAFF. CDR3 nucleotides: TGCAGCGTCGAACGGACAGGGGGGACTGAAGCTTTCTTT.